This entry features one T cell receptor (beta chain) sequence. What it recognizes is unknown. The time point was: baseline pretreatment blood. Described treatment: 15 Gy SBRT to primary tumor, nephrectomy 4 weeks later. After SBRT, blood was collected at 2 and 4 weeks, plus baseline. Assay used: immunoSEQ multiplex PCR; TCRdb lists only in-frame clones, some missing. The data show approximately 90,000 clones, 80% to 90% seen once. The data were obtained in a study of radiation and T cells in renal cell carcinoma. Study overall: Nephrectomy followed 15 Gy stereotactic body radiation by 4 weeks.

Study conclusions and caveats: In blood, top tumor clones expanded by 2 weeks, shrinking by 4.

The junction had 8 bases not matched to a gene; V was cut back by 6 bases and J by 3 bases. CDR1 is MNHNY and CDR2 is SVGAGI in the germline V gene (reference sequence). The CDR3 has 16 amino acids. The TCR sequence derives from a man in his forties or fifties with renal cell carcinoma. The sample consisted of blood, taken from a patient whose treatment included radiotherapy and nephrectomy. The chain carries TRBV6-6 and TRBJ2-2; TRBD1 matches at 9 bases. CDR3 amino acids: CASSPSRTGDTGELFF. The CDR3 region has the DNA TGTGCCAGCAGCCCTTCGCGGACAGGGGACACCGGGGAGCTGTTTTTT.